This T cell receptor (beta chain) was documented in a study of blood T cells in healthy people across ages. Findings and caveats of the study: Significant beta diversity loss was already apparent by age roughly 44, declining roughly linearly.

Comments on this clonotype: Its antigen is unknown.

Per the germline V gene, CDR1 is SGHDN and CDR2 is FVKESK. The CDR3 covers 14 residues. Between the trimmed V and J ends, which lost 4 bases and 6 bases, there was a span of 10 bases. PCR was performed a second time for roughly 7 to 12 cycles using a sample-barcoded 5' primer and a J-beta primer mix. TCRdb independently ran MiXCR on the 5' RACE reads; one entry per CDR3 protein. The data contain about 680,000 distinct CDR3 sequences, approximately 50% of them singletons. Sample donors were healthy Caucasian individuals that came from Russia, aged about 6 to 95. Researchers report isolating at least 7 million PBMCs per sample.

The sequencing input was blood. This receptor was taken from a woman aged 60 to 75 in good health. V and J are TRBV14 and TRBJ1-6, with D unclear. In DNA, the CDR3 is TGTGCCAGCAGCCCCCGAGGCACTAATTCACCCCTCCACTTT. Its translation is CASSPRGTNSPLHF. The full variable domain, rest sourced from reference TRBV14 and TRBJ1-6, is EAGVTQFPSHSVIEKGQTVTLRCDPISGHDNLYWYRRVMGKEIKFLLHFVKESKQDESGMPNNRFLAERTGGTYSTLKVQPAELEDSGVYFCASSPRGTNSPLHFGNGTRLTVT.